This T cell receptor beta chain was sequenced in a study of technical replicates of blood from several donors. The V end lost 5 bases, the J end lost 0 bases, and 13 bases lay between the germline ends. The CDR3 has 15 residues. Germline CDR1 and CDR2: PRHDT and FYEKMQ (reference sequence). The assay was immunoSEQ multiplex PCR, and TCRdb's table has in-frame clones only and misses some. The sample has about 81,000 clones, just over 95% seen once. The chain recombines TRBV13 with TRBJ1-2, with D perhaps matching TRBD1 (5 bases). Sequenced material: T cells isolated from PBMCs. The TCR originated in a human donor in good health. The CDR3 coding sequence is TGTGCCAGCAGCCGACTGACAGTCACTAACTATGGCTACACCTTC. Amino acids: CASSRLTVTNYGYTF.